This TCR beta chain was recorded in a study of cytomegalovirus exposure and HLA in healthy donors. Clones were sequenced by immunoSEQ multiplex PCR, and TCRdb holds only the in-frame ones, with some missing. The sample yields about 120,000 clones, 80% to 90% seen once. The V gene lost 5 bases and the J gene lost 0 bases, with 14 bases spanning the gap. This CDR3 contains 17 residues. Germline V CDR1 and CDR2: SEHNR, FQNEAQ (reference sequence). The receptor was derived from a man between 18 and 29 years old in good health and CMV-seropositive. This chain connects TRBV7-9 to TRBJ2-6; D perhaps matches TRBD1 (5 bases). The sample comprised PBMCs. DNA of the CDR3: TGTGCCAGCAGCCCGCAGGGCAGGAGCTCTGGGGCCAACGTCCTGACTTTC. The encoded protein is CASSPQGRSSGANVLTF.